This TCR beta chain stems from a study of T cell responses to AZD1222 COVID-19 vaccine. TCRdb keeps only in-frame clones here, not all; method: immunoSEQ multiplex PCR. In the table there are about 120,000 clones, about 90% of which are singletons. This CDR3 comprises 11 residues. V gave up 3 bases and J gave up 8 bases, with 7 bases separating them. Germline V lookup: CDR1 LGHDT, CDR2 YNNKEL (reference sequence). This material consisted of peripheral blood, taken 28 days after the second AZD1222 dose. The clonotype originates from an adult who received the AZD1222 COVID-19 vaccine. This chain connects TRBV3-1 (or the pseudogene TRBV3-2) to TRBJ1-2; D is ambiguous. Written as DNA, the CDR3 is TGTGCCAGCAGCCACGGGTTCGGCTACACCTTC. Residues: CASSHGFGYTF.